This entry lists 3 T cell receptor beta chains sequenced from one sample in a study of a mutant IDH1 vaccine in newly diagnosed glioma. Their antigens are not known. Indicated time point: week 35, safety follow-up. The study gave 300 ug of mutant IDH1 20-mer peptide per vaccine dose, with topical imiquimod. The table came from immunoSEQ multiplex PCR; TCRdb's copy has only in-frame clones and leaves some out. This table has 31,000 or so clones, roughly 78% appearing once. The sequencing here drew on PBMCs, taken from a glioma patient whose treatment included an IDH1 peptide vaccine. These receptors came from a woman in her thirties or forties with glioma.

The CDR3 loop is CASSLEPSSYNSPLHF. The CDR3 bases are TGTGCCAGCAGCTTGGAGCCGAGCTCCTATAATTCACCCCTCCACTTT. This chain connects TRBV5-5 to TRBJ1-6; D ambiguous. The CDR3 covers 16 residues. V gave up 0 bases and J gave up 0 bases, with 7 bases separating them. The V gene's germline CDR1 is SGHKS and CDR2 YYEKEE (reference sequence).

V is TRBV14 and J is TRBJ2-3, with 8 nucleotides matching TRBD2. J was trimmed by 4 bases and V by 2 bases; bases with no gene match: 2. Germline-derived CDR1 and CDR2 are SGHDN and FVKESK. The CDR3 totals 14 residues. The chain's CDR3 is CASSQYGGADTQYF. CDR3 bases: TGTGCCAGCAGCCAATACGGGGGGGCAGATACGCAGTATTTT.

The CDR3 region is CASERGETQYF. The CDR3 nucleotides are TGTGCCAGCGAGAGGGGGGAGACCCAGTACTTC. V usage is TRBV2 and J usage is TRBJ2-5; D perhaps matches TRBD1 (6 bases). CDR1 and CDR2 (germline): SNHLY, FYNNEI. This CDR3 has 11 amino acids. The V gene lost 8 bases and the J gene lost 5 bases, with 9 bases spanning the gap. Complete variable domain (other parts from reference TRBV2 and TRBJ2-5): EPEVTQTPSHQVTQMGQEVILRCVPISNHLYFYWYRQILGQKVEFLVSFYNNEISEKSEIFDDQFSVERPDGSNFTLKIRSTKLEDSAMYFCASERGETQYFGPGTRLLVL.